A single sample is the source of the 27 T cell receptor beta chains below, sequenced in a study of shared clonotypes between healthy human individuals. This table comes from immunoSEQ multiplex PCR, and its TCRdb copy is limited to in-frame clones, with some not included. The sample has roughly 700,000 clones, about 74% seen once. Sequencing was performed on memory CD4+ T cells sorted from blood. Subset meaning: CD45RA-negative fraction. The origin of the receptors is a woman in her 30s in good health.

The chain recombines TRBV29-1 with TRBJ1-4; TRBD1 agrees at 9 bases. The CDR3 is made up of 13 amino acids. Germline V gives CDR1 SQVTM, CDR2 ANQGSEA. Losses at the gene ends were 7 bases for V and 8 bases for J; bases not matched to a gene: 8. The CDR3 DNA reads TGCAGCGCCGCACAGGGGGCTGGGGAAAAACTGTTTTTT. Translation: CSAAQGAGEKLFF.

The CDR3 sequence: CASSIAFDPSYEQYF. In DNA, the CDR3 is TGTGCCAGTAGTATAGCTTTCGACCCCAGCTACGAGCAGTACTTC. The V gene is TRBV19, the J gene TRBJ2-7; D remains unclear. The V gene's germline CDR1 is LNHDA and CDR2 SQIVND (reference sequence). There are 15 residues in the CDR3. The V end was cut by 1 base, the J end by 3 bases, with 13 bases between.

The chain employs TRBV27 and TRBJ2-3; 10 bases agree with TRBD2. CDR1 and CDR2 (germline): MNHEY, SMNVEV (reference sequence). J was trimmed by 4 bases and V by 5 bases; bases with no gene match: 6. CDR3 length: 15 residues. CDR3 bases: TGTGCCAGCAGTAAACTAGCGGGGAGACCAGATACGCAGTATTTT. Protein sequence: CASSKLAGRPDTQYF.

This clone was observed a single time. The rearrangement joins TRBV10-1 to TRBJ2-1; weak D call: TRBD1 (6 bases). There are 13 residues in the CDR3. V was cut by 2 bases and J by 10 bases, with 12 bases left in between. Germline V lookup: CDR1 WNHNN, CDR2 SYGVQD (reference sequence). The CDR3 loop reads CASSEPGVREQFF. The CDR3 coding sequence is TGCGCCAGCAGTGAGCCAGGGGTCCGGGAGCAGTTCTTC.

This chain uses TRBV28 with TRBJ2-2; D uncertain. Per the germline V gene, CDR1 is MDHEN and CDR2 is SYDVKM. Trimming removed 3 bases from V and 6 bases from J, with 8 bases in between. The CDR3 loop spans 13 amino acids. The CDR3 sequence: CASSLPWAGELFF. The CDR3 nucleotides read TGTGCCAGCAGTTTGCCGTGGGCCGGGGAGCTGTTTTTT. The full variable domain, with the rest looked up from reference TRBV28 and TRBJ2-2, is DVKVTQSSRYLVKRTGEKVFLECVQDMDHENMFWYRQDPGLGLRLIYFSYDVKMKEKGDIPEGYSVSREKKERFSLILESASTNQTSMYLCASSLPWAGELFFGEGSRLTVL.

CDR3 residues: CASSNRDRANYGYTF. In nucleotides, the CDR3 is TGTGCCAGCAGCAACCGGGACAGAGCTAACTATGGCTACACCTTC. The chain uses TRBV11-2 and TRBJ1-2, with 7 bases aligning to TRBD1. The germline V gene has CDR1 SGHAT and CDR2 FQNNGV. Trimming cost V 5 bases and J 0 bases; bases outside gene matches: 6. The CDR3 has 15 amino acids.

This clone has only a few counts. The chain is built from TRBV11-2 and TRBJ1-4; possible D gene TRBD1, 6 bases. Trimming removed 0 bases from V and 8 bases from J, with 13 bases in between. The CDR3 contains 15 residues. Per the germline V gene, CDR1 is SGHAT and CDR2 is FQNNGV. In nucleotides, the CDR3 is TGTGCCAGCAGCTTAGAGTTCAGGGGTTGGGAAAAACTGTTTTTT. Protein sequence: CASSLEFRGWEKLFF.

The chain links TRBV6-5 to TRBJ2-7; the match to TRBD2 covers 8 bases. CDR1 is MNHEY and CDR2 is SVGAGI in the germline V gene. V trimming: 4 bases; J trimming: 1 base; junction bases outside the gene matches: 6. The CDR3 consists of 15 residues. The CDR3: CASSSIAGTSYEQYF. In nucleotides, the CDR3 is TGTGCCAGCAGTTCCATAGCGGGAACGTCCTACGAGCAGTACTTC.

The CDR3 coding sequence is TGTGCCAGCAGCTTAGTGGCGGGAGGGCCCCTGGAGCAGTACTTC. Its protein is CASSLVAGGPLEQYF. The gene calls are TRBV7-2 and TRBJ2-7; 9 bases are shared with TRBD2. The CDR3 is made up of 15 amino acids. Losses at the gene ends were 1 base for V and 7 bases for J; bases not matched to a gene: 8. Germline lookup yields CDR1 SGHTA and CDR2 FQGNSA.

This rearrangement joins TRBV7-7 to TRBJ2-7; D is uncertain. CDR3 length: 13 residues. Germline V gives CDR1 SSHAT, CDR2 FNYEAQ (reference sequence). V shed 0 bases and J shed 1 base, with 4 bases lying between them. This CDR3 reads CASSLAESYEQYF. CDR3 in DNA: TGTGCCAGCAGCTTAGCGGAATCCTACGAGCAGTACTTC.

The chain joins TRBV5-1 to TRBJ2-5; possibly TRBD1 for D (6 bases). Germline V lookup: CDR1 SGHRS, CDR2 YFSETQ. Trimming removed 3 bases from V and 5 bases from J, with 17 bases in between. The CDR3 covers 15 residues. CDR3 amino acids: CASSSFPGQGETQYF. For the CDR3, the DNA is TGCGCCAGCAGCTCCTTCCCCGGGCAGGGGGAGACCCAGTACTTC.

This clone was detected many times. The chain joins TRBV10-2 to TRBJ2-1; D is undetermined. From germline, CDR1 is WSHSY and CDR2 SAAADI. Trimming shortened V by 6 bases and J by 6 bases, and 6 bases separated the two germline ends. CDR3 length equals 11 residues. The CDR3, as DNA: TGCGCCAGCAGGAGAATCAATGAGCAGTTCTTC. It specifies CASRRINEQFF.

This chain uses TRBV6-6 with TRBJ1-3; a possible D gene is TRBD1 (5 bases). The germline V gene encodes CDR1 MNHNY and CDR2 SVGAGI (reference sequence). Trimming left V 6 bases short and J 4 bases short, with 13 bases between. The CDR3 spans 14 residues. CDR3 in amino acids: CASSTGLPGNTIYF. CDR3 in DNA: TGTGCCAGCAGCACGGGACTGCCCGGAAACACCATATATTTT.

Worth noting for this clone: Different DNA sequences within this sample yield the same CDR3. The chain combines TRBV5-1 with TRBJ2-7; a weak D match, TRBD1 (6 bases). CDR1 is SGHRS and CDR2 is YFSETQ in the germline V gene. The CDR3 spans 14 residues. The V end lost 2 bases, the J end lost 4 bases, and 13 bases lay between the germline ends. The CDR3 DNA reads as TGCGCCAGCAGCTTAGGGGGACGATCATACGAGCAGTACTTC. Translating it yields CASSLGGRSYEQYF.

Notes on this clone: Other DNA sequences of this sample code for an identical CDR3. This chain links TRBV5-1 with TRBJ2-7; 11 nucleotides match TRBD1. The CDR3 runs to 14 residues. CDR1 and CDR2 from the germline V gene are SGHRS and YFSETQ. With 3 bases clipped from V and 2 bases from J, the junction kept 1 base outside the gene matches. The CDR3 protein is CASSWGQGAYEQYF. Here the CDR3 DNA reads TGCGCCAGCAGCTGGGGACAGGGGGCCTACGAGCAGTACTTC.

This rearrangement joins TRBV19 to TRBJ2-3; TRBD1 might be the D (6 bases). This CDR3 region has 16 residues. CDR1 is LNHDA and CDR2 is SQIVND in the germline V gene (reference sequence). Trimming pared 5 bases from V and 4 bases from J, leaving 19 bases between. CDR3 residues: CASSSQGSPRADTQYF. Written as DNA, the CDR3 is TGTGCCAGTAGTTCCCAGGGGTCTCCGAGGGCAGATACGCAGTATTTT.

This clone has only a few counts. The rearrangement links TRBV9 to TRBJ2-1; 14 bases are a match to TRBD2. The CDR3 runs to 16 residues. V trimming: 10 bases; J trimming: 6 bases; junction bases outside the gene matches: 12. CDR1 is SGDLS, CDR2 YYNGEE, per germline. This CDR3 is CASGSSGTSGSNEQFF. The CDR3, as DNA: TGTGCCTCCGGTTCCTCCGGGACTAGCGGGAGCAATGAGCAGTTCTTC.

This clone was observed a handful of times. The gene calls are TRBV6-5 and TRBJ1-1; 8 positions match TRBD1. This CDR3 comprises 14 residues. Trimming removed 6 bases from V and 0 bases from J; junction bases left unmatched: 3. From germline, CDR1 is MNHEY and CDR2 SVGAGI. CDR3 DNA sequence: TGTGCCAGCAGCACACAGGGGGTGAACACTGAAGCTTTCTTT. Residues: CASSTQGVNTEAFF.

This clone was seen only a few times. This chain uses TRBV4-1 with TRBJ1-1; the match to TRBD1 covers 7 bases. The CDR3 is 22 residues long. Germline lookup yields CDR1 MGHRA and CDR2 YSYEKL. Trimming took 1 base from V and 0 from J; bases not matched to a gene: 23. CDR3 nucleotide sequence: TGCGCCAGCAGCCAAGTAGGAGGCTACAGGGGCCAACATCTATCCTTGAACACTGAAGCTTTCTTT. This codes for CASSQVGGYRGQHLSLNTEAFF.

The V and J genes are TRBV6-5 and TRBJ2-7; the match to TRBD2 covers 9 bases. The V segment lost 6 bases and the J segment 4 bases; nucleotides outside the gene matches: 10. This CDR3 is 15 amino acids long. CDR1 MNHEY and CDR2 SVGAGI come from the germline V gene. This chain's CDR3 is CASSPAAGGPYEQYF. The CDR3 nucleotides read TGTGCCAGCAGCCCGGCGGCGGGAGGGCCTTACGAGCAGTACTTC.

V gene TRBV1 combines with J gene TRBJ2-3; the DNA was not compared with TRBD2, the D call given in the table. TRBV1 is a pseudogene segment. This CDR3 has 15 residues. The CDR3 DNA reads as TGCACCAGCAGCCAAATCGTTAGCGGCACAGATACGCAGTATTTT. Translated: CTSSQIVSGTDTQYF.

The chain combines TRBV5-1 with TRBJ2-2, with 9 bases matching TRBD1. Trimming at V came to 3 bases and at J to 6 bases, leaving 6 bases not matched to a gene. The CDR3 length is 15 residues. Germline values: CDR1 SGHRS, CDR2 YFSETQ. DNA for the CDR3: TGCGCCAGCAGCTGGGGGGACAGGGACGCCGGGGAGCTGTTTTTT. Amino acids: CASSWGDRDAGELFF.

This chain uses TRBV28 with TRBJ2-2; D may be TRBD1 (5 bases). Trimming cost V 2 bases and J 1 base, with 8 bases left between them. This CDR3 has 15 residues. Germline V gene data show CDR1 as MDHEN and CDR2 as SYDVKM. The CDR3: CASSLHQGNTGELFF. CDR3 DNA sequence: TGTGCCAGCAGTTTACACCAGGGGAACACCGGGGAGCTGTTTTTT.

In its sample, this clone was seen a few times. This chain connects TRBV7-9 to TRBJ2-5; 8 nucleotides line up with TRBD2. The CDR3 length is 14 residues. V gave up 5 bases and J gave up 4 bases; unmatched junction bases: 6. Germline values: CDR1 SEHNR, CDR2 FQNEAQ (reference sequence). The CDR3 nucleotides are TGTGCCAGCAGCCCCGAGCTAGCGGGAGAGACCCAGTACTTC. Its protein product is CASSPELAGETQYF.

The CDR3 region is CASSPRRLVAGNTIYF. In DNA, the CDR3 is TGTGCCAGCAGCCCACGGAGGTTGGTTGCTGGAAACACCATATATTTT. This chain links TRBV13 with TRBJ1-3, with D hard to call. Per germline, CDR1 PRHDT and CDR2 FYEKMQ (reference sequence). This CDR3 contains 16 residues. V lost 5 bases and J lost 2, with 16 bases in between.

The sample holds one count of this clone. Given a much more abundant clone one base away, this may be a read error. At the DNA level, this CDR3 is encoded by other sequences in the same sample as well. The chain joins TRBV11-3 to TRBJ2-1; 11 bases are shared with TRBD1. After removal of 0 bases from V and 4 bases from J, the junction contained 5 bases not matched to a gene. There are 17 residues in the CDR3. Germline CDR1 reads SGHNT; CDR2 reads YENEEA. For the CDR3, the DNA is TGTGCCAGCAGCTTAGATTCAGGGACAGGGGGGTACAATGAGCAGTTCTTC. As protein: CASSLDSGTGGYNEQFF.

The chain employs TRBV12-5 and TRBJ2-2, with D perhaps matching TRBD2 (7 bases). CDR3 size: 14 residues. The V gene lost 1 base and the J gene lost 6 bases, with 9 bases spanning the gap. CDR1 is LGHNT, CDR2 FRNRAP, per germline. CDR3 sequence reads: CASGLGGGAGELFF. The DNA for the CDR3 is TGTGCTAGTGGTTTGGGAGGGGGGGCCGGGGAGCTGTTTTTT.